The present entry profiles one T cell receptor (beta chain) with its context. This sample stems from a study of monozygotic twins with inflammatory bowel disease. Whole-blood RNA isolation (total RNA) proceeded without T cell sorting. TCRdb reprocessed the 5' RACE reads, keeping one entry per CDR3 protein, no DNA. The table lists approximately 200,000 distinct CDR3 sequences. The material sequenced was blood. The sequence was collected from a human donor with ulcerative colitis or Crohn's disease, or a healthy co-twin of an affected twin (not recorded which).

The CDR3 sequence: CSARVGGTNTEAFF. The rearrangement links TRBV20-1 to TRBJ1-1; TCRdb picks TRBD1, but there is no DNA to check that call. This CDR3 contains 14 residues. Per the germline V gene, CDR1 is DFQATT and CDR2 is SNEGSKA (reference sequence).